The 9 T cell receptor beta chains below come from one sample, sequenced in a study of CD8 T cells in ankylosing spondylitis. TCRdb reprocessed the 5' RACE reads via MiXCR and lists one record per CDR3 protein. The profile shows about 220,000 distinct CDR3 sequences, 20% to 30% of them singletons. Sequencing was performed on blood, either unsorted or a sorted T cell fraction (not recorded which). The receptors originated from a male donor with ankylosing spondylitis or in good health (not recorded which).

This clonotype came up many times. The CDR3: CASSFLGLANTQYF. In DNA form, the CDR3 reads TGTGCCAGCAGCTTTCTTGGACTAGCAAATACGCAGTATTTT. V and J are TRBV7-2 and TRBJ2-3; 8 positions agree with TRBD2. Germline V gives CDR1 SGHTA, CDR2 FQGNSA. With 3 bases clipped from V and 7 bases from J, the junction kept 6 bases outside the gene matches. The CDR3 covers 14 residues.

This rearrangement joins TRBV29-1 to TRBJ2-7; unclear D gene. The CDR3 has 13 residues. Germline V gene sequence: CDR1 SQVTM, CDR2 ANQGSEA. Trimming removed 6 bases from V and 7 bases from J, with 19 bases in between. CDR3 bases: TGCAGCGTGTCGGTCGGGTCTAAGACTGAGCAGTACTTC. It yields the protein CSVSVGSKTEQYF.

The V gene is TRBV10-3, the J gene TRBJ2-2; the D gene could be TRBD1 or TRBD2 (5 bases each). Trimming pared 6 bases from V and 1 base from J, leaving 12 bases between. This CDR3 is 15 amino acids long. CDR1 is ENHRY and CDR2 is SYGVKD in the germline V gene. The CDR3 coding sequence is TGTGCCATCAGCCCGGGACGGGAGAACACCGGGGAGCTGTTTTTT. It yields the protein CAISPGRENTGELFF.

This chain connects TRBV5-1 to TRBJ2-1; TRBD2 matches 11 bases. Trimming removed 7 bases from V and 9 bases from J; junction bases left unmatched: 9. This CDR3 is 14 amino acids long. The germline gives CDR1 SGHRS, CDR2 YFSETQ. In DNA form, the CDR3 reads TGCGCCAGCGAGAAGACTAGCGGGAAGGGTGAGCAGTTCTTC. This gives the protein CASEKTSGKGEQFF.

V and J are TRBV20-1 and TRBJ2-3; D perhaps matches TRBD2 (6 bases). V shed 6 bases and J shed 0 bases, with 13 bases lying between them. The CDR3 sequence is 14 residues long. Germline lookup yields CDR1 DFQATT and CDR2 SNEGSKA (reference sequence). CDR3 in DNA: TGCAGTGCGTCAAATAGCGGAAGCACAGATACGCAGTATTTT. This translates into CSASNSGSTDTQYF.

The V call is TRBV12-3 or TRBV12-4, the J call TRBJ1-5; D not resolved. V was pared by 3 bases and J by 4 bases, with 10 bases between. The CDR3 length is 14 residues. The CDR3 spells CASSFERSNQPQHF. The CDR3 DNA follows: TGTGCCAGCAGTTTTGAACGCAGTAATCAGCCCCAGCATTTT.

This clonotype was seen repeatedly, ten times or more. The rearrangement links TRBV3-1 to TRBJ2-3; D uncertain. Germline CDR1 LGHDT, CDR2 YNNKEL (reference sequence). The CDR3 runs 12 residues. Trimming took off 5 bases at V and 4 bases at J, with 7 bases between the two ends. The CDR3 DNA reads as TGTGCCAGCAGCTCGCGTCCAGATACGCAGTATTTT. Translation: CASSSRPDTQYF.

The genes are TRBV20-1 and TRBJ2-7; possible D gene TRBD2, 5 bases. The germline V gene has CDR1 DFQATT and CDR2 SNEGSKA (reference sequence). The length of the CDR3 is 14 residues. V dropped 5 bases and J dropped 5 bases, with 19 bases sitting between them. CDR3 nucleotides: TGCAGTGCTGCCCCGGGGTACCTTGATAACGAGCAGTACTTC. This translates into CSAAPGYLDNEQYF.

This clonotype has at least ten counts. This chain joins TRBV6-1 and TRBJ2-7, with 9 bases fitting TRBD1. V gave up 4 bases and J gave up 7 bases; unmatched junction bases: 8. The CDR3 sequence is 14 residues long. CDR1 is MNHNS and CDR2 is SASEGT in the germline V gene. CDR3 sequence (DNA): TGTGCCAGCAGTGGACCACAGGGGGCTCGGGAGCAGTACTTC. This encodes CASSGPQGAREQYF.